This T cell receptor (beta chain) was identified during a study of blood T cell repertoires in COVID-19. The CDR3 contains 14 residues. Germline loops: CDR1 MNHEY, CDR2 SVGAGI. With 6 bases removed from V and 7 bases from J, the gap between germline ends came to 18 bases. Profiling relied on immunoSEQ multiplex PCR, and the TCRdb table lists in-frame clones only, not all of them. The repertoire holds 70,000 to 85,000 clones, with under 85% as singletons. The specimen was peripheral blood. The chain employs TRBV6-5 and TRBJ1-2; D may be TRBD1 (5 bases). The clonotype originates from a human donor in a cohort sampled during active COVID-19. This CDR3 is CASRLLGGESGYTF. CDR3 DNA: TGTGCCAGCAGACTGTTAGGAGGGGAAAGTGGCTACACCTTC.